Below, 24 T cell receptor beta chains from the same sample are listed, as sequenced in a study of cytomegalovirus exposure and HLA in healthy donors. The PCR was carried out with 60 Vbeta primers and 13 Jbeta primers. The assay was immunoSEQ multiplex PCR, and TCRdb's table has in-frame clones only and misses some. The sample shows fewer than 200,000 clones, about 70% of them seen only once. The specimen was PBMCs. The source is a woman in her forties in good health and CMV-seropositive.

This chain links TRBV10-3 with TRBJ1-6; 9 bases map to TRBD1. The trim removed 8 bases at V and 5 bases at J, leaving 1 base unmatched. Per the germline V gene, CDR1 is ENHRY and CDR2 is SYGVKD. The CDR3 extends over 13 amino acids. This chain's CDR3 is CAIRDRDNSPLHF. CDR3 DNA: TGTGCCATCCGGGACAGGGATAATTCACCCCTCCACTTT.

The gene calls are TRBV4-3 and TRBJ2-5; D possibly corresponds to TRBD2 (5 bases). The CDR3 consists of 14 residues. Trimming removed 0 bases from V and 5 bases from J, with 10 bases in between. The germline CDR1 and CDR2 sequences are LGHNA and YSLEER. The CDR3 DNA sequence: TGCGCCAGCAGCCAAGATAGCGAGAGGGAGACCCAGTACTTC. It specifies CASSQDSERETQYF.

V and J are TRBV4-3 and TRBJ1-1, with TRBD1 matching 9 bases. Germline CDR1 is LGHNA and CDR2 is YSLEER. The V segment lost 2 bases and the J segment 11 bases; nucleotides outside the gene matches: 3. The CDR3 sequence is 12 residues long. The CDR3 is CASSQHRGLAFF. DNA of the CDR3: TGCGCCAGCAGCCAACACAGGGGGCTGGCTTTCTTT.

Comment on this clone: One junction end does not reproduce the germline sequence, and a read error may be involved. The chain combines TRBV7-9 with TRBJ2-2; TRBD2 agrees at 11 bases. CDR1 and CDR2 from the germline V gene are SEHNR and FQNEAQ (reference sequence). The CDR3 extends over 17 amino acids. CDR3 DNA sequence: TGTTCCAGCAGCTCCCTACGACTAGCGGGACGGGCCGGGGAGCTGTTTTTT. Translation: CSSSSLRLAGRAGELFF.

Regarding this clone: At the DNA level, this CDR3 is encoded by other sequences in the same sample as well. This chain connects TRBV4-3 to TRBJ2-7; the match to TRBD2 covers 12 bases. The CDR3 runs 15 residues. Germline V gives CDR1 LGHNA, CDR2 YSLEER. V lost 1 base to trimming and J lost 3 bases; unmatched junction nucleotides: 1. The CDR3 nucleotides read TGCGCCAGCAGCCAAGGGACTAGCGGGAACTACGAGCAGTACTTC. As protein: CASSQGTSGNYEQYF.

V gene TRBV6-6 combines with J gene TRBJ2-3, with TRBD2 matching over 7 bases. The CDR3 is 14 residues long. Germline CDR1 reads MNHNY; CDR2 reads SVGAGI (reference sequence). V shed 5 bases, J shed 7 bases, and the junction held 9 bases outside the gene matches. CDR3 loop: CASSRDYLTHTQYF. In nucleotides, the CDR3 is TGTGCCAGCAGTAGGGACTACCTCACTCATACGCAGTATTTT.

The chain recombines TRBV5-1 with TRBJ2-7, with a tentative D call TRBD1 (6 bases). This CDR3 has 15 amino acids. V lost 0 bases and J 7 bases, leaving 17 bases between the germline ends. CDR1 SGHRS and CDR2 YFSETQ come from the germline V gene. The chain's CDR3 is CASSLDNPSRGEQYF. In DNA, the CDR3 is TGCGCCAGCAGCTTGGATAACCCCTCAAGGGGGGAGCAGTACTTC. The full variable domain, its missing parts supplied by reference TRBV5-1 and TRBJ2-7, is KAGVTQTPRYLIKTRGQQVTLSCSPISGHRSVSWYQQTPGQGLQFLFEYFSETQRNKGNFPGRFSGRQFSNSRSEMNVSTLELGDSALYLCASSLDNPSRGEQYFGPGTRLTVT.

The chain carries TRBV6-1 and TRBJ2-5; TRBD1 agrees at 8 bases. Germline V gene lookup returns CDR1 MNHNS and CDR2 SASEGT. CDR3 size: 15 residues. The V gene end was trimmed by 4 bases and the J gene end by 2 bases; junction bases not matched to a gene: 6. In DNA form, the CDR3 reads TGTGCCAGCAGTGCGGAGGACAGGGCGCAAGAGACCCAGTACTTC. It translates to CASSAEDRAQETQYF.

The chain couples TRBV4-3 to TRBJ2-7; 11 bases line up with TRBD2. Germline lookup yields CDR1 LGHNA and CDR2 YSLEER. This CDR3 region has 16 residues. V dropped 1 base and J dropped 3; count of bases not matched to a gene: 5. The CDR3 DNA reads as TGCGCCAGCAGCCAAGCACTAGCGGGGGACAGCTACGAGCAGTACTTC. It specifies CASSQALAGDSYEQYF.

The chain is built from TRBV6-5 and TRBJ2-7, with 8 bases that match TRBD2. J was trimmed by 1 base and V by 2 bases; bases with no gene match: 1. CDR1 is MNHEY and CDR2 is SVGAGI in the germline V gene. This CDR3 is 14 amino acids long. The CDR3 DNA reads TGTGCCAGCAGTTACGAGCGGGGGTCCTACGAGCAGTACTTC. The encoded protein is CASSYERGSYEQYF.

The V gene is TRBV7-3, the J gene TRBJ2-5, with TRBD1 matching over 7 bases. V lost 5 bases to trimming and J lost 3 bases; unmatched junction nucleotides: 3. This CDR3 is 13 amino acids long. The germline V gene has CDR1 SGHTA and CDR2 FQGTGA. This CDR3 is CASSPGTEETQYF. The CDR3 DNA reads TGTGCCAGCAGCCCAGGGACAGAAGAGACCCAGTACTTC.

This chain connects TRBV9 to TRBJ2-1; 8 nucleotides align to TRBD2. The CDR3 runs 19 residues. Germline lookup yields CDR1 SGDLS and CDR2 YYNGEE. The trim removed 1 base at V and 5 bases at J, leaving 17 bases unmatched. CDR3 residues: CASSVKGRSGSRYDNEQFF. The CDR3, as DNA: TGTGCCAGCAGCGTAAAGGGTAGGAGCGGGAGTAGATACGACAATGAGCAGTTCTTC.

V is TRBV5-6 and J is TRBJ2-2; TRBD1 matches at 11 bases. Germline V CDR1 and CDR2: SGHDT, YYEEEE. CDR3 length: 15 amino acids. V lost 5 bases and J lost 7; bases outside the gene matches: 7. The CDR3 here is CASSGGQGAIGELFF. In nucleotides, the CDR3 is TGTGCCAGCAGTGGAGGACAGGGGGCTATCGGGGAGCTGTTTTTT.

In nucleotides, the CDR3 is TGTGCCAGCAGCAGCCCCCGGTACGAGGATAAAGATACGCAGTATTTT. It is translated as CASSSPRYEDKDTQYF. The genes are TRBV4-2 and TRBJ2-3; no clear D gene. CDR3 size: 16 residues. CDR1 LGHNA and CDR2 YNFKEQ come from the germline V gene. The germline V and J ends were trimmed by 5 bases and 5 bases, with 20 bases remaining between them.

As to this clone: The junction does not match germline at one end; this may be a read error. The rearrangement uses TRBV27 and TRBJ2-7, with 8 bases that match TRBD2. CDR3 length equals 14 residues. Looked up from germline, CDR1 is MNHEY and CDR2 is SMNVEV (reference sequence). The CDR3 region is CASSLRSGSYEQCF. In DNA, the CDR3 is TGTGCCAGCAGTTTACGGAGCGGGAGCTACGAGCAGTGCTTC.

This clone showed up just a few times. The chain uses TRBV27 and TRBJ2-3, with 12 bases identical to TRBD2. J was trimmed by 4 bases and V by 0 bases; bases with no gene match: 5. CDR1 and CDR2 from the germline V gene are MNHEY and SMNVEV (reference sequence). This CDR3 has 17 amino acids. CDR3 sequence: CASSLSLTSGRPDTQYF. The CDR3 bases are TGTGCCAGCAGTTTATCGCTGACTAGCGGGAGACCAGATACGCAGTATTTT.

The CDR3 region has the DNA TGTGCCACCAGCAGAGATAACCTTGGGGGGGTAGCTGAAGCTTTCTTT. Protein: CATSRDNLGGVAEAFF. The chain is built from TRBV15 and TRBJ1-1; tentatively, D is TRBD1 (5 bases). The CDR3 is 16 residues long. Germline V gene sequence: CDR1 LNHNV, CDR2 YYDKDF (reference sequence). V was trimmed by 0 bases and J by 6 bases, leaving 17 bases between them. The full variable domain, in which reference TRBV15 and TRBJ1-1 provide the parts outside the CDR3, is DAMVIQNPRYQVTQFGKPVTLSCSQTLNHNVMYWYQQKSSQAPKLLFHYYDKDFNNEADTPDNFQSRRPNTSFCFLDIRSPGLGDTAMYLCATSRDNLGGVAEAFFGQGTRLTVV.

CDR3 region: CASSPAMGAGETQYF. The CDR3 nucleotides are TGTGCCAGTAGTCCCGCGATGGGGGCTGGAGAGACCCAGTACTTC. The rearrangement links TRBV19 to TRBJ2-5, with D tentatively TRBD1 (6 bases). The CDR3 runs to 15 residues. CDR1 LNHDA and CDR2 SQIVND come from the germline V gene (reference sequence). V was pared by 5 bases and J by 4 bases, with 17 bases between.

This clone turned up a few times. The genes are TRBV19 and TRBJ2-7, with D uncertain. CDR1 and CDR2 (germline): LNHDA, SQIVND (reference sequence). CDR3 length equals 14 residues. Trimming pared 1 base from V and 5 bases from J, leaving 12 bases between. The CDR3 region has the DNA TGTGCCAGTAGTATAGCCGAACAAGTCCACGAGCAGTACTTC. It yields the protein CASSIAEQVHEQYF. The full variable domain, in which reference TRBV19 and TRBJ2-7 provide the parts outside the CDR3, is DGGITQSPKYLFRKEGQNVTLSCEQNLNHDAMYWYRQDPGQGLRLIYYSQIVNDFQKGDIAEGYSVSREKKESFPLTVTSAQKNPTAFYLCASSIAEQVHEQYFGPGTRLTVT.

The rearrangement joins TRBV6-6 to TRBJ1-2, with 12 bases lining up with TRBD1. Germline CDR1 and CDR2: MNHNY and SVGAGI (reference sequence). Trimming took 1 base from V and 6 from J; bases not matched to a gene: 3. This CDR3 region has 15 residues. CDR3 in DNA: TGTGCCAGCAGTTACTGGGACAGGGGGCCAGATGGCTACACCTTC. It encodes CASSYWDRGPDGYTF.

The chain couples TRBV28 to TRBJ2-7, with D unclear. Deletions cut 6 bases from V and 3 bases from J, with 3 bases between. This CDR3 has 10 amino acids. CDR1 is MDHEN and CDR2 is SYDVKM in the germline V gene. The DNA of the CDR3 is TGTGCCAGCAGCCACTACGAGCAGTACTTC. It yields the protein CASSHYEQYF. Complete variable domain (other parts from reference TRBV28 and TRBJ2-7): DVKVTQSSRYLVKRTGEKVFLECVQDMDHENMFWYRQDPGLGLRLIYFSYDVKMKEKGDIPEGYSVSREKKERFSLILESASTNQTSMYLCASSHYEQYFGPGTRLTVT.

This clone has more than one count but fewer than ten. The rearrangement joins TRBV27 to TRBJ1-2; D call uncertain. V was cut by 3 bases and J by 7 bases, with 6 bases left in between. CDR3 size: 11 residues. The germline V gene encodes CDR1 MNHEY and CDR2 SMNVEV (reference sequence). Written as DNA, the CDR3 is TGTGCCAGCAGTTTCTTAGCTGGCTACACCTTC. Protein: CASSFLAGYTF.

V and J are TRBV19 and TRBJ2-5, with 7 bases aligning to TRBD2. The trim removed 4 bases at V and 5 bases at J, leaving 10 bases unmatched. The germline CDR1 and CDR2 sequences are LNHDA and SQIVND (reference sequence). The CDR3 consists of 15 residues. In DNA, the CDR3 is TGTGCCAGTAGTAGAGGAGGGGCCGGGAGGGAGACCCAGTACTTC. Encoded protein: CASSRGGAGRETQYF.

With regard to this clone: Different DNA sequences within this sample yield the same CDR3. The V gene is TRBV5-8, the J gene TRBJ2-7; D uncertain. The CDR3 length is 12 residues. The V gene lost 0 bases and the J gene lost 3 bases, with 4 bases spanning the gap. Germline V gene data show CDR1 as SGHTS and CDR2 as YDEGEE. The CDR3 region has the DNA TGTGCCAGCAGCTTGGGACTCTACGAGCAGTACTTC. Translated: CASSLGLYEQYF.